This paragraph covers one TCR beta chain sequence. Antigen unknown. The trim removed 5 bases at V and 4 bases at J, leaving 8 bases unmatched. This CDR3 region has 15 residues. Germline loops: CDR1 MNHNS, CDR2 SASEGT. The data stem from a study of radiation and T cells in renal cell carcinoma. Regarding the study as a whole: Top tumor clonotypes rose in blood 2 weeks post-radiation, then contracted.

Noted time point: blood 4 weeks post-SBRT, at nephrectomy. Treatment indicated: 15 Gy SBRT to primary tumor, nephrectomy 4 weeks later. Blood was sampled at baseline, 2 weeks and 4 weeks after SBRT. Clones were read by immunoSEQ multiplex PCR, and TCRdb kept only the in-frame ones, dropping some. The data hold about 170,000 clones, with 88% observed a single time. This TCR derives from a woman aged 50 to 65 with renal cell carcinoma. This chain uses TRBV6-1 with TRBJ2-7, with TRBD1 matching over 10 bases. This specimen consisted of blood, obtained from a patient whose treatment included radiotherapy and nephrectomy. CDR3 nucleotide sequence: TGTGCCAGCAGTAGCCGGGACAGGGGTGTTTACGAGCAGTACTTC. Translated: CASSSRDRGVYEQYF.